A selection of T cell receptor beta chains follows, all from one sample in a study of blood T cell repertoires in COVID-19. Libraries were prepared by immunoSEQ multiplex PCR; TCRdb keeps only in-frame clonotypes and omits some of them. This table has 150,000 to 200,000 clones, 92% appearing once. Sequencing used peripheral blood. Source of these receptors: a man younger than 45 with COVID-19, enrolled during active disease. CDR3s include the opening cysteine and the closing phenylalanine or tryptophan. A D gene is named only where the DNA matches it firmly. Some rows mark clone size as missing; the rest say once, few, many or name a class of expanded clone.

j_gene | d_gene | v_gene | abundance | CDR3nt | CDR3aa
TRBJ2-7 | . | TRBV19 | . | TGTGCCAGTAGTGCAATGAGGGGGAGCTACGAGCAGTACTTC | CASSAMRGSYEQYF
TRBJ1-5 | . | TRBV6-6 | . | TGTGCCAGCAGTCCCCCGGGACTTACCAATCAGCCCCAGCATTTT | CASSPPGLTNQPQHF
TRBJ1-5 | . | TRBV19 | few | TGTGCCAGCAGTTACAGGTTCTATAGCAATCAGCCCCAGCATTTT | CASSYRFYSNQPQHF
TRBJ2-5 | TRBD1 | TRBV5-8 | . | TGTGCCAGCAGCTTAGGGAATCTGGCAGGGGGCCAAGAGACCCAGTACTTC | CASSLGNLAGGQETQYF
TRBJ1-1 | TRBD1 | TRBV28 | . | TGTGCCAGCAGTCCAGGGAGGGGGACAGGGGGTTTT | CASSPGRGTGGF
TRBJ1-4 | TRBD1 | TRBV15 | . | TGTGCCACCAGCAGATTGACAGGGGGAAAGGAAAAACTGTTTTTT | CATSRLTGGKEKLFF
TRBJ1-1 | . | TRBV3-1/TRBV3-2 | . | TGTGCCAGCAGCCAAACAGGAGTCACTGAAGCTTTCTTT | CASSQTGVTEAFF
TRBJ1-5 | . | TRBV19 | . | TGTGCCAGTAGCGGCGTCCCGGGTCAGCCCCAGCATTTT | CASSGVPGQPQHF
TRBJ1-5 | . | TRBV2 | . | TGTGCCAGCAGACTCTGGTTCACCAATCAGCCCCAGCATTTT | CASRLWFTNQPQHF
TRBJ2-3 | . | TRBV7-6 | . | TGTGCCAGCAGCCTACAAGCGGCCGGAACAGATACGCAGTATTTT | CASSLQAAGTDTQYF
TRBJ2-3 | TRBD1 | TRBV5-1 | . | TGCGCCAGCAGCCGGGACAGTGGATCAGATACGCAGTATTTT | CASSRDSGSDTQYF
TRBJ2-7 | . | TRBV5-6 | . | TGTGCCAGCAGCTTGGTACTGGTGGACGAGCAGTACTTC | CASSLVLVDEQYF
TRBJ2-1 | . | TRBV28 | . | TGTGCCAGCAGCTCCCCCGGGACTGCCCACTACAATGAGCAGTTCTTC | CASSSPGTAHYNEQFF
TRBJ1-6 | TRBD1 | TRBV29-1 | . | TGCAGCGTTGAAGCCGAGGGACAGGGAAATTCACCCCTCCACTTT | CSVEAEGQGNSPLHF
TRBJ1-2 | . | TRBV27 | once | TGTGCCAGCAGATTCCGTATTAACAGCCCCGGGGACTATGGCTACACCTTC | CASRFRINSPGDYGYTF
TRBJ2-1 | . | TRBV6-5 | . | TGTGCCAGCAGTTACTCGACTAGACTAGGGGATGAGCAGTTCTTC | CASSYSTRLGDEQFF
TRBJ2-1 | TRBD2 | TRBV4-2 | . | TGTGCCAGCAGCCAAGATGCGGTTGAGCGGGGGTGGAATGAGCAGTTCTTC | CASSQDAVERGWNEQFF
TRBJ1-6 | TRBD1 | TRBV30 | . | TGTGCCTGGAATACGCAGGGGGCGTCCTATAATTCACCCCTCCACTTT | CAWNTQGASYNSPLHF
TRBJ2-1 | . | TRBV11-3 | . | TGTGCCAGCAGCTTAGTAATGGGGGGATCAGAGCAGTTCTTC | CASSLVMGGSEQFF
TRBJ2-1 | . | TRBV30 | . | TGTGCCTCTGACTCTACGGGCTACAATGAGCAGTTCTTC | CASDSTGYNEQFF
TRBJ1-5 | . | TRBV7-2 | . | TGTGCCAGCAGCCCCGGTACGGATCAGCCCCAGCATTTT | CASSPGTDQPQHF
TRBJ1-4 | TRBD1 | TRBV18 | . | TGTGCCAGCTCACCCCGGACAGGGGATGAAAAACTGTTTTTT | CASSPRTGDEKLFF
TRBJ1-6 | . | TRBV21-1 | once | TGTGCCAGCAGCCCCCGACGGACTCCCCAGAGCTCCTATAATTCACCCCTCCACTTT | CASSPRRTPQSSYNSPLHF
TRBJ2-1 | . | TRBV12-3/TRBV12-4 | . | TGTGCCAGCAGTTTGGCCGCTGAGCAGTTCTTC | CASSLAAEQFF
TRBJ1-2 | TRBD1 | TRBV29-1 | few | TGCAGCGTTAAGACAGGGATTAACTATGGCTACACCTTC | CSVKTGINYGYTF
TRBJ2-3 | TRBD1 | TRBV5-5 | few | TGTGCCAGCAGCAACGGACAGGGGGCCTTCACAGATACGCAGTATTTT | CASSNGQGAFTDTQYF
TRBJ1-4 | TRBD1 | TRBV7-2 | . | TGTGCCAGCAGCCCCCCGGGACAGGGTAATGAAAAACTGTTTTTT | CASSPPGQGNEKLFF
TRBJ2-7 | TRBD1 | TRBV28 | . | TGTGCCAGCAGCCCGGGACAGACCTACGAGCAGTACTTC | CASSPGQTYEQYF
TRBJ2-7 | . | TRBV3-1/TRBV3-2 | . | TGTGCCAGCAGCTCGGGACTCCGCTCCTACGAGCAGTACTTC | CASSSGLRSYEQYF
TRBJ2-1 | TRBD1 | TRBV5-1 | once | TGCGCCAGCAGCTTGCGCGGGACAGGAAGCTACAATGAGCAGTTCTTC | CASSLRGTGSYNEQFF
TRBJ2-1 | . | TRBV18 | . | TGTGCCAGCTCACCGCAGACAGCCTACAATGAGCAGTTCTTC | CASSPQTAYNEQFF
TRBJ2-7 | . | TRBV6-6 | . | TGTGCCAGCAGTTACCCGACAGTCTCCTACGAGCAGTACTTC | CASSYPTVSYEQYF
TRBJ1-1 | . | TRBV2 | once | TGTGCCAGCCTACGCGGGCCGAACACTGAAGCTTTCTTT | CASLRGPNTEAFF
TRBJ2-7 | . | TRBV18 | . | TGTGCCAGCTCGCTCTCCACAGGGACCTACGAGCAGTACTTC | CASSLSTGTYEQYF
TRBJ1-1 | TRBD1 | TRBV19 | . | TGTGCCAGTAGCTCTGACAGGGGGCGACGAATGAACACTGAAGCTTTCTTT | CASSSDRGRRMNTEAFF
TRBJ1-2 | TRBD1 | TRBV2 | . | TGTGCCAGCGGACAGGAAACTAACTATGGCTACACCTTC | CASGQETNYGYTF
TRBJ2-1 | . | TRBV20-1 | once | TGCAGTGCTTCTAAGAACAATGAGCAGTTCTTC | CSASKNNEQFF
TRBJ2-3 | TRBD2 | TRBV7-2 | . | TGTGCCAGCAGCTACTTTTCGGCGGGGGGGCCGTATTTT | CASSYFSAGGPYF
TRBJ2-1 | . | TRBV21-1 | . | TGTGCCAGCAGCAAAGGGACAGGGGCGCTCAATGAGCAGTTCTTC | CASSKGTGALNEQFF
TRBJ1-2 | TRBD1 | TRBV12-3/TRBV12-4 | . | TGTGCCAGCAGCCCCACAGGGGGTTATGGCTACACCTTC | CASSPTGGYGYTF
TRBJ1-1 | . | TRBV7-8 | . | TGTGCCAGCAGCCTCAGGGTTGGCACTGAAGCTTTCTTT | CASSLRVGTEAFF
TRBJ2-7 | . | TRBV24-1 | . | TGTGCCACCAAGCCGCCGCGGACAGAGACCTACGAGCAGTACTTC | CATKPPRTETYEQYF
TRBJ1-3 | TRBD1 | TRBV3-1/TRBV3-2 | . | TGTGCCAGCAGCCACGACACTCCGGGACAGGGGATTTCTGGAAACACCATATATTTT | CASSHDTPGQGISGNTIYF
TRBJ2-5 | TRBD1 | TRBV5-5 | . | TGTGCCAGTGAAGGGGGCCCGGTGTTGGGGACCCAGTACTTC | CASEGGPVLGTQYF
TRBJ2-3 | TRBD1 | TRBV10-3 | . | TGTGCCATCAGTGGACAGGGTAGCACAGATACGCAGTATTTT | CAISGQGSTDTQYF
TRBJ1-5 | . | TRBV6-2/TRBV6-3 | once | TGTGCCAGCAGTTATACAGAACATAGCAATCAGCCCCAGCATTTT | CASSYTEHSNQPQHF
TRBJ1-1 | . | TRBV9 | . | TGTGCCAGCAGCTCAACCGGACAGCTAGGCACTGAAGCTTTCTTT | CASSSTGQLGTEAFF
TRBJ2-1 | . | TRBV4-1 | . | TGCGCCAGCAGCCACCGGGTGACCTACAATGAGCAGTTCTTC | CASSHRVTYNEQFF
TRBJ2-3 | . | TRBV11-1 | . | TGTGCCAGCAGCCACCCCATGGGAGGCACAGATACGCAGTATTTT | CASSHPMGGTDTQYF
TRBJ2-2 | . | TRBV4-2 | . | TGTGCCAGCAGCCAAGAGGGCGAACCGTCCCAGGAGCTGTTTTTT | CASSQEGEPSQELFF
TRBJ1-1 | . | TRBV3-1/TRBV3-2 | . | TGTGCCAGCAGCCAGCACCAGGGGAGGGCGACTGAAGCTTTCTTT | CASSQHQGRATEAFF
TRBJ1-5 | . | TRBV19 | . | TGTGCCAGTAGTGAGGAACACGATATTCAGCCCCAGCATTTT | CASSEEHDIQPQHF
TRBJ1-5 | . | TRBV29-1 | . | TGCAGCGCCGCGACGGGTAGCAATCAGCCCCAGCATTTT | CSAATGSNQPQHF
TRBJ2-1 | . | TRBV11-2 | . | TGTGCCAGCAGCTTGGGGGGTAGGGTAAATGAGCAGTTCTTC | CASSLGGRVNEQFF
TRBJ2-7 | . | TRBV11-1 | . | TGTGCCAGCAGCTTAGCCCCGACGACAGGAGGTTATGAGCAGTACTTC | CASSLAPTTGGYEQYF